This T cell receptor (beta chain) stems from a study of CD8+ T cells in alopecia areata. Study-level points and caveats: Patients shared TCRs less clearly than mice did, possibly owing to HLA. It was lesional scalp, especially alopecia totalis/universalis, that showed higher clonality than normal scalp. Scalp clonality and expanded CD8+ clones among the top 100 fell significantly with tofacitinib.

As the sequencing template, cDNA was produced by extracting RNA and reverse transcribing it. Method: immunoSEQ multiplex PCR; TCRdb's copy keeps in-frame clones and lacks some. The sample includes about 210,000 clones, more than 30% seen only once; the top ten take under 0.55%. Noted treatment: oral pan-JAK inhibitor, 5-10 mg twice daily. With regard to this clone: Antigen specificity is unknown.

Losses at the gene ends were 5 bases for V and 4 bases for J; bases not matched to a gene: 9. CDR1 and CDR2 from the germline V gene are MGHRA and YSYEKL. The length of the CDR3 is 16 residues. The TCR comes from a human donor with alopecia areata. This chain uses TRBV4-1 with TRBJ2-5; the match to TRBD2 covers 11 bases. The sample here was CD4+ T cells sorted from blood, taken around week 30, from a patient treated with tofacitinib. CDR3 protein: CASSDELAGDRETQYF. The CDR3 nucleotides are TGCGCCAGCAGCGACGAACTAGCGGGAGATCGAGAGACCCAGTACTTC.